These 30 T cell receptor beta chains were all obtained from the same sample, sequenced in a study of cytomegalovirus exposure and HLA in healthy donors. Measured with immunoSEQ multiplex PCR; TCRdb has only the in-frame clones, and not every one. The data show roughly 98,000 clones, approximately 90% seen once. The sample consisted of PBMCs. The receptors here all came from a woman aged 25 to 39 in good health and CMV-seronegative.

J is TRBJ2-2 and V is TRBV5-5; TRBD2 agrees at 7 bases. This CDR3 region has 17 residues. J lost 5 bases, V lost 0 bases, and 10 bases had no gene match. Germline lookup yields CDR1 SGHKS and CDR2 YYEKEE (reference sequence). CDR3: CASSLAAASGGTGELFF. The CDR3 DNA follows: TGTGCCAGCAGCTTGGCTGCGGCCTCGGGGGGAACCGGGGAGCTGTTTTTT.

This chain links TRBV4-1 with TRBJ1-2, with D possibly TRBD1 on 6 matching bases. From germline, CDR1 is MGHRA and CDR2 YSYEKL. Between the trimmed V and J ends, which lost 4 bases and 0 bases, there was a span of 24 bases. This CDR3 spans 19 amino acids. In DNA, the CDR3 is TGCGCCAGCAGCCCGACGCCAACGAGACAGGTTGACCCTAACTATGGCTACACCTTC. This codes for CASSPTPTRQVDPNYGYTF.

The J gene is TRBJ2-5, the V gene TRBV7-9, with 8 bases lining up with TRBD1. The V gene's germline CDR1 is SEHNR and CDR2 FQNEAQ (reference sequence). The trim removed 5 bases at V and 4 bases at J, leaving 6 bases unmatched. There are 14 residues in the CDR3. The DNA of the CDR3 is TGTGCCAGCAGCCGCACAGGGGGGTCAGAGACCCAGTACTTC. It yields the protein CASSRTGGSETQYF. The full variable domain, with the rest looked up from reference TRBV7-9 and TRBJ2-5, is DTGVSQNPRHKITKRGQNVTFRCDPISEHNRLYWYRQTLGQGPEFLTYFQNEAQLEKSRLLSDRFSAERPKGSFSTLEIQRTEQGDSAMYLCASSRTGGSETQYFGPGTRLLVL.

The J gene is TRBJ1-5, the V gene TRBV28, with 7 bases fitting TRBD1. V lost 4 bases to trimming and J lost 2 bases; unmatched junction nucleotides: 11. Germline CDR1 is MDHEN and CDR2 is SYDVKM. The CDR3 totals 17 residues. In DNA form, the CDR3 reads TGTGCCAGCAGTTCTCTTGCAGGGGGGTGGGGCAATCAGCCCCAGCATTTT. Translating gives CASSSLAGGWGNQPQHF.

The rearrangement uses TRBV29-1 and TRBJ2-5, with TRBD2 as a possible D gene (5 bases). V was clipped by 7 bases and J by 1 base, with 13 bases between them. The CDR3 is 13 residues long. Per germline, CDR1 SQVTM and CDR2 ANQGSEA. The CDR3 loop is CSALWGVQETQYF. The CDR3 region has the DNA TGCAGCGCGCTATGGGGAGTCCAAGAGACCCAGTACTTC.

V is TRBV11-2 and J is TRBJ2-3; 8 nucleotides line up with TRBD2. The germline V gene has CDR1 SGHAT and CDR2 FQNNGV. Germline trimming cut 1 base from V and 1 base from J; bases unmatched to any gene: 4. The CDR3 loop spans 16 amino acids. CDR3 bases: TGTGCCAGCAGCTTAGTACGGGGGGGGCGCACAGATACGCAGTATTTT. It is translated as CASSLVRGGRTDTQYF.

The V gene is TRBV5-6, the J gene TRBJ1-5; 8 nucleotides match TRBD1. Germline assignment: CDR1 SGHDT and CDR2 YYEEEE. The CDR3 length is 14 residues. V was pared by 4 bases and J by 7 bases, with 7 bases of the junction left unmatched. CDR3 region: CASSTGQGGQPQHF. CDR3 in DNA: TGTGCCAGCAGCACCGGACAGGGTGGGCAGCCCCAGCATTTT.

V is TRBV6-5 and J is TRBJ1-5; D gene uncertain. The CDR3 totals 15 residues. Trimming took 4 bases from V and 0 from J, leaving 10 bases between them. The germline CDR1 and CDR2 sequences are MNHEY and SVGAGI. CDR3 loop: CASSSLLNSNQPQHF. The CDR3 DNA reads TGTGCCAGCAGTTCCCTTCTTAATAGCAATCAGCCCCAGCATTTT.

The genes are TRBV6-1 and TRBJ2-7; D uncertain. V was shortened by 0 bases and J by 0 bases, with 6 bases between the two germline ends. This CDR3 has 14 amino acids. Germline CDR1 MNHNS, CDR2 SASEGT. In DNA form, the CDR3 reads TGTGCCAGCAGTGAAGCGGCCTTCTCCTACGAGCAGTACTTC. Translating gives CASSEAAFSYEQYF.

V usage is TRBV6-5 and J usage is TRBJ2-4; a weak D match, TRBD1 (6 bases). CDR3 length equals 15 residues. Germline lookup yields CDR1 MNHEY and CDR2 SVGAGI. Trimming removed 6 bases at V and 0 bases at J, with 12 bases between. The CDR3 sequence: CASSAGVGAKNIQYF. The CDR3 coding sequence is TGTGCCAGCAGCGCAGGGGTTGGAGCCAAAAACATTCAGTACTTC.

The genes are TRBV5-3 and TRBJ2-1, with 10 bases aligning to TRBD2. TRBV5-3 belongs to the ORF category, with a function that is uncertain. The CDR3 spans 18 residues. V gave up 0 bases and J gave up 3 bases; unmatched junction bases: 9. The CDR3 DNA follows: TGTGCCAGAAGCTTGGATGGGCCTAGCGGGAGCATCTACAATGAGCAGTTCTTC. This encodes CARSLDGPSGSIYNEQFF.

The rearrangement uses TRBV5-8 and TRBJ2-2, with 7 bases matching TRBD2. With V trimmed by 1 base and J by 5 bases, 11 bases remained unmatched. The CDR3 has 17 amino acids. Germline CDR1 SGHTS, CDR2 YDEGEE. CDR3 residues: CASSLFGRALGTGELFF. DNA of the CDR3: TGTGCCAGCAGCTTGTTTGGGAGGGCCCTCGGTACCGGGGAGCTGTTTTTT.

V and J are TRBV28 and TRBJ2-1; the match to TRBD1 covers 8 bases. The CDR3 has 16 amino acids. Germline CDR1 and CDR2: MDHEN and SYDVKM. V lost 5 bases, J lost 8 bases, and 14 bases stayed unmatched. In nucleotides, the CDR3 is TGTGCCAGCAGTATAAGACAGGGGAATGGATGGGATGAGCAGTTCTTC. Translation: CASSIRQGNGWDEQFF.

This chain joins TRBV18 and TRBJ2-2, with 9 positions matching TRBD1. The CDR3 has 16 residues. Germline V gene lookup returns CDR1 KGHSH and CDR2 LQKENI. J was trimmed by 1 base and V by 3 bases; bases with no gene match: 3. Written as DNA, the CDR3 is TGTGCCAGCTCACCCGGGACAGGGCTGAACACCGGGGAGCTGTTTTTT. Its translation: CASSPGTGLNTGELFF.

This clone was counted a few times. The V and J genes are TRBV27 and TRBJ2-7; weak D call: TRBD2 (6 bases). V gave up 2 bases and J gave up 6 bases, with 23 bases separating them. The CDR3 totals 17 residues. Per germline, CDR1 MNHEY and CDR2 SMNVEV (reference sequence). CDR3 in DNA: TGTGCCAGCAGTTTAAGGTTCCAGAGGAGGGACCCTCTCGAGCAGTACTTC. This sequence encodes CASSLRFQRRDPLEQYF.

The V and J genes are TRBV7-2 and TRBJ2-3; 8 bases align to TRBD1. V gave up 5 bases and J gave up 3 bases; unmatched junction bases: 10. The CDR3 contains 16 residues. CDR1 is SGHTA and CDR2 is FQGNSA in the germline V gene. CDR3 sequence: CASSLLTGVATDTQYF. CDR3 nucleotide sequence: TGTGCCAGCAGCCTCCTGACAGGGGTGGCGACAGATACGCAGTATTTT. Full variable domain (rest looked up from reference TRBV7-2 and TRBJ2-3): GAGVSQSPSNKVTEKGKDVELRCDPISGHTALYWYRQSLGQGLEFLIYFQGNSAPDKSGLPSDRFSAERTGGSVSTLTIQRTQQEDSAVYLCASSLLTGVATDTQYFGPGTRLTVL.

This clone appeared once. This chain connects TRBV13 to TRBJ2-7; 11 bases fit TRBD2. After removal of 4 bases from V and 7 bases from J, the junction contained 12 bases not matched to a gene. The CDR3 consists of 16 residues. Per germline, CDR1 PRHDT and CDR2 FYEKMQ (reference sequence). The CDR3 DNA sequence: TGTGCCAGCAGCTCGTCCGAGGTAGCGGGAGGGGGGGAGCAGTACTTC. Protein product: CASSSSEVAGGGEQYF.

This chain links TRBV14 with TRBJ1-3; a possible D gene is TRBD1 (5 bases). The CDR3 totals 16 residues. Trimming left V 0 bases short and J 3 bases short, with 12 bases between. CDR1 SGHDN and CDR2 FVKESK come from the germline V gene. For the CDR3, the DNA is TGTGCCAGCAGCCAAGACAGGGCGGTGGGTGGAAACACCATATATTTT. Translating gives CASSQDRAVGGNTIYF.

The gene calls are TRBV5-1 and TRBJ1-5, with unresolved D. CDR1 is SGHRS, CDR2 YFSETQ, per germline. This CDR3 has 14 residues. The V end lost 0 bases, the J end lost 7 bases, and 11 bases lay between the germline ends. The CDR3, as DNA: TGCGCCAGCAGCTTGGGAGGGAGGGAGCAGCCCCAGCATTTT. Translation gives CASSLGGREQPQHF.

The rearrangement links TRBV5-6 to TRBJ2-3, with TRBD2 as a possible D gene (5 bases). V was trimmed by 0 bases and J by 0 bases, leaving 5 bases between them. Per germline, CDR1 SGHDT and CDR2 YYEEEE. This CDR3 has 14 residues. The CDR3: CASSLGGSTDTQYF. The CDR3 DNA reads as TGTGCCAGCAGCTTGGGCGGGAGCACAGATACGCAGTATTTT. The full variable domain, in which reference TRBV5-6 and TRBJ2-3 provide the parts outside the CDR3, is DAGVTQSPTHLIKTRGQQVTLRCSPKSGHDTVSWYQQALGQGPQFIFQYYEEEERQRGNFPDRFSGHQFPNYSSELNVNALLLGDSALYLCASSLGGSTDTQYFGPGTRLTVL.

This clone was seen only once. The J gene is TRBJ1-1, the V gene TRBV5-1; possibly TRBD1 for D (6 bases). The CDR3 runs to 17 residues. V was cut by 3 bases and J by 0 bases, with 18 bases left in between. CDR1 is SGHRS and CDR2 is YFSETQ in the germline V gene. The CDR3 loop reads CASSSFGQRQLNTEAFF. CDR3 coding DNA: TGCGCCAGCAGCTCGTTTGGACAGCGCCAATTGAACACTGAAGCTTTCTTT. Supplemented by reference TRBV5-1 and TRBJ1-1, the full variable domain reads KAGVTQTPRYLIKTRGQQVTLSCSPISGHRSVSWYQQTPGQGLQFLFEYFSETQRNKGNFPGRFSGRQFSNSRSEMNVSTLELGDSALYLCASSSFGQRQLNTEAFFGQGTRLTVV.

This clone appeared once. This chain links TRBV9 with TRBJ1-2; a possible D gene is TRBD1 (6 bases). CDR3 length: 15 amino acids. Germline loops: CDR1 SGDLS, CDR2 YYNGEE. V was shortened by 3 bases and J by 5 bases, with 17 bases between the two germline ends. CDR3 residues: CASSERDGGAYGYTF. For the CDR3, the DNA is TGTGCCAGCAGCGAGCGGGACGGGGGGGCGTATGGCTACACCTTC.

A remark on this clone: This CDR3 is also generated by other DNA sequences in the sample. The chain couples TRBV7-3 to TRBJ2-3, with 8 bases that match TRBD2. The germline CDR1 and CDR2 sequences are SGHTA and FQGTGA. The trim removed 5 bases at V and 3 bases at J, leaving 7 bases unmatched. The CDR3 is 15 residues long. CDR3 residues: CASSPRGGPTDTQYF. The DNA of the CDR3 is TGTGCCAGCAGCCCCCGGGGGGGACCGACAGATACGCAGTATTTT.

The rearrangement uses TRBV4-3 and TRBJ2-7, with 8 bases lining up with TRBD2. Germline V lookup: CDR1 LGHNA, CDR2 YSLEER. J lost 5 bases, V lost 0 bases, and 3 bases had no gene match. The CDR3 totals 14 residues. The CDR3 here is CASSQEGRGDEQYF. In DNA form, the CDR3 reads TGCGCCAGCAGCCAAGAGGGGCGGGGGGACGAGCAGTACTTC.

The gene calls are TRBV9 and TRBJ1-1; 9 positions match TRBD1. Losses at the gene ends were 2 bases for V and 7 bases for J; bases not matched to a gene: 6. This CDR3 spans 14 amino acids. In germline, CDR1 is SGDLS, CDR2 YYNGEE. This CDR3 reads CASSVTGGIGEAFF. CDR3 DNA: TGTGCCAGCAGCGTTACAGGGGGCATCGGTGAAGCTTTCTTT.

CDR3 bases: TGTGCCAGCAGTGACGGGGTGGGGGGGAGTCCGGCAGATACGCAGTATTTT. Translating gives CASSDGVGGSPADTQYF. This rearrangement joins TRBV6-1 to TRBJ2-3; TRBD2 agrees at 7 bases. Germline V gives CDR1 MNHNS, CDR2 SASEGT. V trimming: 3 bases; J trimming: 4 bases; junction bases outside the gene matches: 13. The CDR3 runs to 17 residues.

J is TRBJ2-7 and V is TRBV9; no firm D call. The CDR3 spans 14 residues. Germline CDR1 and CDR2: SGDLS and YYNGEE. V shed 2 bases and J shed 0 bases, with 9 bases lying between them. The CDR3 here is CASSVQQSSYEQYF. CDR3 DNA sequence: TGTGCCAGCAGCGTCCAACAGAGCTCCTACGAGCAGTACTTC.

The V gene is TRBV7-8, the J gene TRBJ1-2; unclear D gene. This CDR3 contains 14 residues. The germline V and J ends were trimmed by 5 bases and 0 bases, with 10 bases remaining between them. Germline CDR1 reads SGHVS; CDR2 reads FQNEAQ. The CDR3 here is CASSPLEPNYGYTF. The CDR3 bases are TGTGCCAGCAGCCCCCTAGAACCTAACTATGGCTACACCTTC.

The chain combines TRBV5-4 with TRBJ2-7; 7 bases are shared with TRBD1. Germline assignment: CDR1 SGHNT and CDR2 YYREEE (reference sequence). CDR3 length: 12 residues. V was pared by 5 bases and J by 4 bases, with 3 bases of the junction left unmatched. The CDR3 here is CASSQQGYEQYF. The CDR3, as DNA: TGTGCCAGCAGTCAACAGGGGTACGAGCAGTACTTC.

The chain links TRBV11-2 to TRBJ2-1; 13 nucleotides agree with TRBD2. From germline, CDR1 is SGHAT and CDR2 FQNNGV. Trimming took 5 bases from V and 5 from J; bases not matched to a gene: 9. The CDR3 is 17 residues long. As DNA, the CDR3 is TGTGCCAGCAGCCCAGAGTTCGGACTAGCGGGGGACAATGAGCAGTTCTTC. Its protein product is CASSPEFGLAGDNEQFF.